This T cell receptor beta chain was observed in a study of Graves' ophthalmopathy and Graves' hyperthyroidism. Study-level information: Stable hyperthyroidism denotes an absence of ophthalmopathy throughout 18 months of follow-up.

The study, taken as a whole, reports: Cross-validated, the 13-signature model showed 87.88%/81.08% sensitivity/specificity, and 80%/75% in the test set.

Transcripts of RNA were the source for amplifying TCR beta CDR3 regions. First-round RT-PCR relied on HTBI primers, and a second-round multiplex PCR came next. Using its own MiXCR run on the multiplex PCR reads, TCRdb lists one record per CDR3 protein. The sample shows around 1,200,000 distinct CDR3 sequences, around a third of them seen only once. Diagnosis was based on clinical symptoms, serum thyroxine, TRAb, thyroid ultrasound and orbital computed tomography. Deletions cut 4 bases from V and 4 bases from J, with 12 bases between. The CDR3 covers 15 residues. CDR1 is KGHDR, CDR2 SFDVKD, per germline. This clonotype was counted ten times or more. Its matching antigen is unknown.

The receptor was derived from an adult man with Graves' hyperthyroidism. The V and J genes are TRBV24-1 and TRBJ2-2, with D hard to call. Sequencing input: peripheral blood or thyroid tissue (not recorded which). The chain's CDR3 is CATSEPRSLTGELFF. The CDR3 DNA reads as TGTGCCACCAGTGAGCCTAGGTCGCTCACCGGGGAGCTGTTTTTT.